A single T cell receptor beta chain is shown here with its context. Its matching antigen is unknown. These data come from a study of T cell responses to AZD1222 COVID-19 vaccine. Study background: Analysis merged second doses at about 4 or about 12 weeks. Study results and limitations: Only after the peak T cell response were repertoires sampled. Females made up more of the donors, who were largely white British, and clonal diversity may have come out too low.

The CDR3 loop spans 13 amino acids. Trimming took 4 bases from V and 6 from J, leaving 11 bases between them. The assay was immunoSEQ multiplex PCR, and TCRdb's table has in-frame clones only and misses some. The sample holds roughly 100,000 clones, roughly 87% seen once. The receptor's source is an adult in good health. The sequencing here drew on peripheral blood, taken on day 0 of AZD1222 vaccination. The chain employs TRBV12-3 or TRBV12-4 and TRBJ2-3; no reliable D call. The CDR3 region is CASSSVSSDTQYF. CDR3 bases: TGTGCCAGCAGTTCTGTTTCGTCGGATACGCAGTATTTT.